A selection of T cell receptor beta chains follows, all from one sample in a study of shared clonotypes between healthy human individuals. Produced via immunoSEQ multiplex PCR; TCRdb's table is partial and in-frame only. The sample gives some 900,000 clones, around 80% of which show up once; about 1.5% is in the top ten. The specimen was memory CD4+ T cells sorted from blood. Every receptor here comes from a man between 18 and 35 years old in good health. CDR3s include the opening cysteine and the closing phenylalanine or tryptophan. Fields, in order: clone size, J gene, V gene, D gene, CDR3 length, CDR3 protein, CDR3 DNA. A D gene is named only where the DNA matches it firmly. Size is stated for part of the rows, as once, few or many counts, or as a class when the clone is expanded.

>few|TRBJ2-1|TRBV11-2|TRBD1|15
CASRTTRDRGYEQFF
TGTGCCAGCAGGACCACCCGGGACAGGGGGTATGAGCAGTTCTTC
>few|TRBJ1-2|TRBV2|-|15
CASSAVGETDIGYTF
TGTGCCAGCAGCGCCGTGGGTGAGACTGATATCGGCTACACCTTC
>-|TRBJ1-2|TRBV2|TRBD1|14
CASSKDRGLWGYTF
TGTGCCAGCAGTAAGGACAGGGGGCTTTGGGGCTACACCTTC
>few|TRBJ1-6|TRBV18|-|13
CASSRLQDSPLHF
TGTGCCAGCTCGCGTTTACAGGATTCACCCCTCCACTTT
>once|TRBJ1-5|TRBV28|-|14
CASRIAVGIQPQHF
TGTGCCAGCAGGATTGCGGTAGGCATTCAGCCCCAGCATTTT
>-|TRBJ1-4|TRBV4-1|TRBD1|18
CASSPELLGTGTNEKLFF
TGCGCCAGCAGCCCTGAACTTCTTGGGACAGGCACTAATGAAAAACTGTTTTTT
>-|TRBJ1-3|TRBV30|TRBD1|15
CAWRPRDRAQGTIYF
TGTGCCTGGAGGCCCCGGGACAGGGCACAGGGCACCATATATTTT
>-|TRBJ2-1|TRBV5-4|TRBD1|15
CASSAGTEDYNEQFF
TGTGCCAGCAGCGCCGGGACAGAAGACTACAATGAGCAGTTCTTC
>-|TRBJ2-2|TRBV5-6|TRBD2|18
CASSFFSTSGSRTGELFF
TGTGCCAGCAGCTTTTTCTCAACTAGCGGGAGTCGGACCGGGGAGCTGTTTTTT
>-|TRBJ2-7|TRBV7-2|-|14
CASSFGGLKYEQYF
TGTGCCAGCAGCTTCGGTGGCCTTAAATACGAGCAGTACTTC
>few|TRBJ2-2|TRBV9|TRBD1|15
CASSFGTGFTGELFF
TGTGCCAGCAGCTTCGGGACAGGTTTTACCGGGGAGCTGTTTTTT
>few|TRBJ2-1|TRBV2|TRBD2|14
CASSTRLAGEEQFF
TGTGCCAGCAGTACTAGACTAGCGGGAGAAGAGCAGTTCTTC
>-|TRBJ2-2|TRBV5-4|TRBD2|14
CASSGSGSTGELFF
TGTGCCAGCAGCGGTAGCGGGAGCACCGGGGAGCTGTTTTTT
>-|TRBJ2-3|TRBV10-1|TRBD1|14
CASSGTGIMDTQYF
TGCGCCAGCAGTGGGACAGGAATAATGGATACGCAGTATTTT
>few|TRBJ1-5|TRBV4-1|-|13
CASSQDGAQVQHF
TGCGCCAGCAGCCAAGATGGCGCACAGGTCCAGCATTTT
>-|TRBJ2-2|TRBV7-6|-|16
CASSLQGRVNTGELFF
TGTGCCAGCAGCTTACAGGGTCGGGTAAACACCGGGGAGCTGTTTTTT
>-|TRBJ2-7|TRBV28|-|11
CASSLVSEQYF
TGTGCCAGCAGTTTAGTATCCGAGCAGTACTTC
>few|TRBJ1-1|TRBV7-2|-|12
CASSLDAGEAFF
TGTGCCAGCAGCTTAGATGCAGGGGAAGCTTTCTTT
>-|TRBJ2-7|TRBV19|-|15
CASSPRTVSSYEQYF
TGTGCCAGTAGTCCGAGGACAGTGAGCTCCTACGAGCAGTACTTC
>-|TRBJ2-7|TRBV7-3|-|15
CASRSQGRGDYEQYF
TGTGCCAGCAGGTCCCAGGGTAGGGGGGACTACGAGCAGTACTTC
>-|TRBJ2-5|TRBV7-9|TRBD2|15
CASSPGLAGGETQYF
TGTGCCAGCAGCCCAGGACTAGCGGGGGGAGAGACCCAGTACTTC
>-|TRBJ2-7|TRBV7-9|-|12
CASSPNVGEQYF
TGTGCCAGCAGCCCTAATGTCGGCGAGCAGTACTTC
>-|TRBJ2-1|TRBV16|-|12
CASSQSGYEQFF
TGTGCCAGCAGCCAATCGGGCTATGAGCAGTTCTTC
>-|TRBJ2-7|TRBV19|-|14
CATSDRQQPYEQYF
TGTGCCACCTCCGATCGGCAACAACCCTACGAGCAGTACTTC
>few|TRBJ1-5|TRBV30|-|16
CAWRASGSPFNQPQHF
TGTGCCTGGAGGGCGTCGGGGTCCCCTTTCAATCAGCCCCAGCATTTT
>-|TRBJ1-6|TRBV29-1|-|12
CSVGFANSPLHF
TGCAGCGTTGGATTCGCCAATTCACCCCTCCACTTT
>-|TRBJ2-2|TRBV29-1|TRBD1|12
CSVMTGPGELFF
TGCAGCGTAATGACAGGGCCCGGGGAGCTGTTTTTT
>-|TRBJ2-1|TRBV6-5|TRBD1|15
CASSLTGVAYNEQFF
TGTGCCAGCAGTTTGACAGGGGTCGCCTACAATGAGCAGTTCTTC
>-|TRBJ2-6|TRBV9|TRBD1|18
CASSAGPGQSSGANVLTF
TGTGCCAGCAGCGCCGGTCCGGGACAGAGCTCTGGGGCCAACGTCCTGACTTTC
>-|TRBJ2-1|TRBV2|TRBD2|15
CASSASGRANNEQFF
TGTGCCAGCAGTGCGAGCGGGAGGGCAAACAATGAGCAGTTCTTC
>few|TRBJ2-5|TRBV29-1|-|11
CSVVGTETQYF
TGCAGCGTTGTAGGAACGGAGACCCAGTACTTC
>few|TRBJ1-1|TRBV7-2|-|12
CAIGGINTEAFF
TGTGCTATTGGGGGCATCAACACTGAAGCTTTCTTT
>-|TRBJ1-3|TRBV6-6|-|16
CASSYPEQISGNTIYF
TGTGCCAGCAGTTACCCCGAGCAAATCTCTGGAAACACCATATATTTT
>-|TRBJ1-1|TRBV6-5|TRBD1|13
CASSYRDRGQAFF
TGTGCCAGCAGTTACCGAGACAGGGGCCAAGCTTTCTTT
>-|TRBJ1-2|TRBV6-1|TRBD1|15
CASSSRTGGNYGYTF
TGTGCCAGCAGTTCGAGGACAGGGGGTAACTATGGCTACACCTTC
>-|TRBJ2-7|TRBV2|-|14
CASQSRGGSYEQYF
TGTGCCAGCCAATCCAGGGGGGGCTCCTACGAGCAGTACTTC
>-|TRBJ2-7|TRBV5-6|-|12
CASSLRHYEQYF
TGTGCCAGCAGCCTCCGACACTACGAGCAGTACTTC
>-|TRBJ2-1|TRBV15|TRBD2|17
CATSRPGTSGFDNEQFF
TGTGCCACCAGCAGACCTGGGACTAGCGGATTCGACAATGAGCAGTTCTTC
>-|TRBJ2-5|TRBV7-9|-|16
CASSFRQGQGGETQYF
TGTGCCAGCAGCTTTCGCCAGGGGCAAGGGGGGGAGACCCAGTACTTC
>-|TRBJ2-2|TRBV6-5|TRBD1|14
CASRDRGRTGELFF
TGTGCCAGCAGGGACAGGGGGCGCACCGGGGAGCTGTTTTTT
>-|TRBJ1-5|TRBV29-1|-|13
CSVTDSPNQPQHF
TGCAGCGTTACGGACAGCCCAAATCAGCCCCAGCATTTT